This T cell receptor beta chain was observed in a study of shared clonotypes between healthy human individuals (dated by TCRdb to about 2020). Notes on the research overall: A few men and a couple of women, aged 18 to 49 years, made up the cohort. For each donor, CD4 naive and CD4 memory were each given three plates, CD8 naive was given two plates, and CD8 memory was given one plate. The study deeply sequenced blood TCR repertoires of several healthy adults to estimate repertoire size and the extent of clonotype sharing between individuals. To increase sequencing depth and limit assay-specific biases, different laboratories used diverse techniques to prepare libraries and sequence TCR repertoires. Each donor's leukapheresis produced roughly between about 0.85 and 10 billion PBMCs.

Study-wide findings and limitations: Only blood was sampled, and tissue TCR repertoires likely differ from those in blood. Incomplete sequencing was indicated by rarefaction of sorted-subset datasets, despite the large sequencing depth. Because the study included only a small number of donors, the genetic and exposure-history diversity represented was limited. Across a handful of donors, approximately 5% of naive CD4, around 3.3% of naive CD8, approximately 2.5% of memory CD4, and 0.4% of memory CD8 clonotypes were shared. Estimated clonotype richness was generally larger for naive than for memory subsets. Compared with non-shared clonotypes, clonotypes shared by all four sorted-subset donors had higher generation probabilities. Pairwise subsampling led to the expectation that sequencing depth would affect the degree of clonotype sharing among donors.

Using the deep immunoSEQ assay, TCR CDR3 regions were amplified from genomic DNA by multiplex PCR. Extracted genomic DNA from each cell subset was spread evenly across all wells of several immunoSEQ 96-well plates, with each plate serving as a replicate. For sorted subsets, each replicate PCR was loaded with 200 ng genomic DNA, equivalent to 25,000 to 35,000 T cell genomes. The purified libraries were quantified using a Qubit 3.0 fluorometer, sized with a Bioanalyzer 2100, and then quantified again using the KAPA Library Quantification kit. Each immunoSEQ 96-well plate was sequenced on its own single-read 150-cycle Illumina NextSeq 550 flow cell. In the original analysis: Because the immunoSEQ output included only junctional sequences and no quality scores, the filtering could not be the same as the filtering used for full-length reads. Sequences were annotated with PyIR, a Python wrapper for IgBLAST v1.9, using IMGT germline references to assign V/J genes and CDR3. Reads with weak V/J assignments (E-value above 1e-6), missing CDR3, stop codons, out-of-frame junctions, or ambiguous translated residues were removed. A V3J clonotype was defined by an identical inferred V gene, J gene, and CDR3 amino acid sequence. Percentage overlap between repertoires was computed as shared unique clonotypes divided by the size of the smaller repertoire. Three approaches were used to assess repertoire richness: RTK rarefaction, the Chao1 estimator, and Recon v2.1 estimates of unobserved clonotypes. OLGA was used to compute generation probabilities for all TCRbeta clonotypes that the gDNA method yielded from a handful of donors. This is the immuneACCESS table as TCRdb keeps it, with only in-frame sequences that have V and J called. A part of the clones is gone; compared with another copy, unresolved V genes explain less than half, and the rest is unexplained. V and J calls and clone size follow that table, whereas D and trimming were derived from the DNA. For this sample there are more than 2 million clones; about 93% appear just once. The ten largest clones capture less than 2% of the sample.

CD8 naive samples were CD45RO-negative cells positively selected for CCR7, giving a CD45RA+CCR7+ population that excluded TemRA cells. Donors were healthy HIV-negative adults with no recently reported acute infections or vaccinations. Every donor was a Caucasian adult residing in Nashville, Tennessee, USA. Blood was obtained by leukapheresis, after which PBMCs were separated by Ficoll-Histopaque density gradient centrifugation and cryopreserved in liquid nitrogen vapor phase. Analytical flow cytometry was used to check the purity and quantity of each magnetically sorted T cell population. From each sorted fraction, genomic DNA was isolated and quantified by UV absorbance on a Nanodrop 2000c. Regarding this clone: No cognate antigen has been identified for it. No base quality values were provided; no much bigger clone lies one nucleotide off.

The CDR3 runs 17 amino acids, cysteine and phenylalanine included. The only DNA kept is the CDR3, 51 bases in frame from the first base. Looking up the germline V gene (reference sequence) yields CDR1 SEHNR and CDR2 FQNEAQ. Trimming removed 1 base from V and 6 bases from J; the gene matches leave 9 bases unexplained. Sequences were obtained from naive CD8+ T cells from PBMCs. The cell subset or site label of this sample denotes: CD45RA+CCR7+. The chain joins TRBV7-9 to TRBJ2-1, with 10 middle bases fitting TRBD2. This TCR came from a man aged 18 to 35 in good health. Some clones in this sample may be carry-over from other donors' samples. The sequenced DNA: TGTGCCAGCAGCTTAGGACCTGGGAGCGGGAGGGCCAATGAGCAGTTCTTC. This is translated as CASSLGPGSGRANEQFF.